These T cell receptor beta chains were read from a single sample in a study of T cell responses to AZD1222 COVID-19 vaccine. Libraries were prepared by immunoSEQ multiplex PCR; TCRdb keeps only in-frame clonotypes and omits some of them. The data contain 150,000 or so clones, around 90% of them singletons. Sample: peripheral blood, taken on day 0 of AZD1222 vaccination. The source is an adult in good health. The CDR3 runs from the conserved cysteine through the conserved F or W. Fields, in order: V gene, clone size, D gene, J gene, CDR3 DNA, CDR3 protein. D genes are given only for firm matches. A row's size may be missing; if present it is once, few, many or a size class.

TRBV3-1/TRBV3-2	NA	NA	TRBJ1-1	TGTGCCAGCAGCCATCTACAGGGGAACACTGAAGCTTTCTTT	CASSHLQGNTEAFF
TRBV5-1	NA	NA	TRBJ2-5	TGCGCCAGCAGCTTGGGAGACGCACTTCAAGAGACCCAGTACTTC	CASSLGDALQETQYF
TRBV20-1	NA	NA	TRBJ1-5	TGCAGTGCTAGTAATCCAGGGCTCGGTCAGCCCCAGCATTTT	CSASNPGLGQPQHF
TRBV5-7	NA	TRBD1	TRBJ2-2	TGTGCCAGCAGCTTGGGAGGAGGCAGGGGGCTCCTTAACACCGGGGAGCTGTTTTTT	CASSLGGGRGLLNTGELFF
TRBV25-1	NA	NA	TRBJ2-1	TGTGCCAGCGGAGAAAAAAGGTTCTTC	CASGEKRFF
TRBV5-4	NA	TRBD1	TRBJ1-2	TGTGCCAGCAGCTTGGCCGGACAGGGTCATGGCTACACCTTC	CASSLAGQGHGYTF
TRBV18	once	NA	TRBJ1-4	TGTGCCAGCTCACGGACAACAACTAATGAAAAACTGTTTTTT	CASSRTTTNEKLFF
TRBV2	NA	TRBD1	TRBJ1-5	TGTGCCAGCAGTGACGGACAGGGGGTCGTGAGCAATCAGCCCCAGCATTTT	CASSDGQGVVSNQPQHF
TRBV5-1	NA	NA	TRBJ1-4	TGCGCCAGCAGCTTGGTGTCGTCAGGGGTTGAAAAACTGTTTTTT	CASSLVSSGVEKLFF
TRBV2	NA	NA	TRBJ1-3	TGTGCCAGCAGTGTCGCAATCTCTGGAAACACCATATATTTT	CASSVAISGNTIYF
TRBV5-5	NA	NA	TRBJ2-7	TGTGCCAGCAGCTTGTTCGACAGGTACGAGCAGTACTTC	CASSLFDRYEQYF
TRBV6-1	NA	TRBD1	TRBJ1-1	TGTGCCAGCAGTGAGAGGGACAGGGGCTCTGAAGCTTTCTTT	CASSERDRGSEAFF
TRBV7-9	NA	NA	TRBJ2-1	TGTGCCAGCAGCGGACCGGACAGCAACAATGAGCAGTTCTTC	CASSGPDSNNEQFF
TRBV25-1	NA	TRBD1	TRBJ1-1	TGTGCCAGCAGTGACCCGACAGGGGGCCACACTGAAGCTTTCTTT	CASSDPTGGHTEAFF
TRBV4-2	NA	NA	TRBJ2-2	TGTGCCAGCAGCCAAGAGGTCGGGAACACCGGGGAGCTGTTTTTT	CASSQEVGNTGELFF
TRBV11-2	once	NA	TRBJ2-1	TGTGCCAGCAGCTCCCTGGTGGGGGGGCACAACAATGAGCAGTTCTTC	CASSSLVGGHNNEQFF
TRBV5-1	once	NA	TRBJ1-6	TGCGCCAGCAGCTTTGGGGAGTATAATTCACCCCTCCACTTT	CASSFGEYNSPLHF
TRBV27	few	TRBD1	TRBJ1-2	TGTGCCAGCAGTTTTCGAGGGGGCAATGGGGGCTACACCTTC	CASSFRGGNGGYTF
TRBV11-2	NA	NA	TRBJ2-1	TGTGCCAGCAGCTTAGAACCCCGCTATGAGCAGTTCTTC	CASSLEPRYEQFF
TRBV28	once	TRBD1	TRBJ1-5	TGTGCCAGCAGTGTACAGGGGCTCGACAATCAGCCCCAGCATTTT	CASSVQGLDNQPQHF
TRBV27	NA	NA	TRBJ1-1	TGTGCCAGCAGTTTATCGAAGGGACGTAGGAACACTGAAGCTTTCTTT	CASSLSKGRRNTEAFF
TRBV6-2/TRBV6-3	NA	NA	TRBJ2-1	TGTGCCAGCAGTAACCTAGCCTCGCAGTTCTTC	CASSNLASQFF
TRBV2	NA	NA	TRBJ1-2	TGTGCCAGCAGTCCCGAGAAAGGGACGAGAGGCTACACCTTC	CASSPEKGTRGYTF
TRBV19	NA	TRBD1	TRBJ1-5	TGTGCCAGTAGTACGGCAGGGGGCGGCAATCAGCCCCAGCATTTT	CASSTAGGGNQPQHF
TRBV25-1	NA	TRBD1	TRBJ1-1	TGTGCCAGCTCCCGGACAGGGGGATTGAACACTGAAGCTTTCTTT	CASSRTGGLNTEAFF
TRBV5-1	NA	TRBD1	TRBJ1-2	TGCGCCAGCAGCTTGGACGGGTTACAGGGGGGAAACTATGGCTACACCTTC	CASSLDGLQGGNYGYTF
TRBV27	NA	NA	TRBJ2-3	TGTGCCTCTCGGAGGGTTCCAGATACGCAGTATTTT	CASRRVPDTQYF
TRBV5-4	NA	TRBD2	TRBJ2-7	TGTGCCAGCAGCCCCGGGGGGACTAGCGGGACCCTCTTGGGCTTC	CASSPGGTSGTLLGF
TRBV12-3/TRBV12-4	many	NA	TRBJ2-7	TGTGCCAGCGGGGGGAGGAGCGAGCAGTACTTC	CASGGRSEQYF
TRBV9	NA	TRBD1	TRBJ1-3	TGTGCCAGCAGCGTAGCGGGGACAGGGACTGGAAACACCATATATTTT	CASSVAGTGTGNTIYF
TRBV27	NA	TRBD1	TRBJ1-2	TGTGCCAGCAGTTTGAGGGGGCTTCCTCCCGTCTTCGGCTACACCTTC	CASSLRGLPPVFGYTF